The clone carrying this TCR beta chain has only a few counts. What it binds is not known. The source of the sample is a study of identical twins. Regarding the study as a whole: Among beta out-of-frame sequences, excess sharing between twins appeared weaker. Modeled out-of-frame TCR alpha sharing in monozygotic twins fell below observed levels.

Addition of a universal primer site occurred through template switching, and cDNA carried unique molecular identifiers. One entry per CDR3 protein results from TCRdb running MiXCR on the 5' RACE reads. The profile covers a few hundred thousand distinct CDR3 sequences, with 18% appearing a single time and approximately 12% taken by the ten largest. The CDR3 contains 15 residues. Trimming stripped 0 bases from V and 2 bases from J, with 10 bases between. Germline V gene lookup returns CDR1 SGHKS and CDR2 YYEKEE (reference sequence). This TCR was sampled from a man aged 50 to 59 in good health. The sequencing input was naive T cells sorted from blood. The gene calls are TRBV5-5 and TRBJ2-3; tentative D call: TRBD2 (5 bases). The CDR3 DNA sequence: TGTGCCAGCAGCTTGGTTGAGCGGTCCACAGATACGCAGTATTTT. This sequence encodes CASSLVERSTDTQYF.